The next 21 T cell receptor beta chains were all read from a single sample in a study of cytomegalovirus exposure and HLA in healthy donors. Here immunoSEQ multiplex PCR was the method, and the copy in TCRdb shows in-frame clones only, minus some. Of around 300,000 clones listed, 88% were seen once; the top ten hold approximately 0.95%. The sequenced sample was PBMCs. These receptors were obtained from a man between 25 and 39 years old in good health and CMV-seronegative.

The rearrangement links TRBV9 to TRBJ2-2; 9 nucleotides match TRBD1. From germline, CDR1 is SGDLS and CDR2 YYNGEE. V was clipped by 2 bases and J by 5 bases; unmatched bases: 1. This CDR3 comprises 14 residues. CDR3 DNA sequence: TGTGCCAGCAGCGTGACAGGGGGTACCGGGGAGCTGTTTTTT. Translation: CASSVTGGTGELFF. Using reference TRBV9 and TRBJ2-2 for the parts outside the CDR3, the full variable domain is DSGVTQTPKHLITATGQRVTLRCSPRSGDLSVYWYQQSLDQGLQFLIQYYNGEERAKGNILERFSAQQFPDLHSELNLSSLELGDSALYFCASSVTGGTGELFFGEGSRLTVL.

The chain is built from TRBV15 and TRBJ1-1; D might be TRBD1 (5 bases). Germline-derived CDR1 and CDR2 are LNHNV and YYDKDF (reference sequence). With 4 bases removed from V and 1 base from J, the gap between germline ends came to 10 bases. The length of the CDR3 is 14 residues. The CDR3 is CATSTTVGNTEAFF. The DNA for the CDR3 is TGTGCCACCAGCACGACAGTGGGGAACACTGAAGCTTTCTTT.

The rearrangement links TRBV6-4 to TRBJ2-3; unclear D gene. Germline CDR1 and CDR2: MRHNA and SNTAGT. CDR3 size: 14 residues. V dropped 9 bases and J dropped 4 bases, with 17 bases sitting between them. The chain's CDR3 is CASSLVIGADTQYF. The CDR3 DNA follows: TGTGCCAGTTCTTTAGTGATCGGTGCAGATACGCAGTATTTT.

The chain employs TRBV10-2 and TRBJ2-7, with D unclear. V lost 6 bases, J lost 0 bases, and 9 bases lay in between. This CDR3 spans 13 amino acids. CDR1 and CDR2 (germline): WSHSY, SAAADI. In DNA form, the CDR3 reads TGCGCCAGCAGGTGGTCGAGCTCCTACGAGCAGTACTTC. Its translation: CASRWSSSYEQYF.

This clone was seen ten or more times. The rearrangement links TRBV7-2 to TRBJ2-7; the D gene is possibly TRBD2 (5 bases). There are 14 residues in the CDR3. From germline, CDR1 is SGHTA and CDR2 FQGNSA. V gave up 6 bases and J gave up 2 bases, with 14 bases separating them. Here the CDR3 reads CASSLIAITYEQYF. The CDR3 nucleotides are TGTGCCAGCAGTTTGATAGCGATTACCTACGAGCAGTACTTC.

The chain has TRBV19 and TRBJ2-7, with 8 bases that match TRBD1. The CDR3 loop spans 15 amino acids. V shed 3 bases, J shed 2 bases, and the junction held 6 bases outside the gene matches. In germline, CDR1 is LNHDA, CDR2 SQIVND (reference sequence). CDR3 nucleotides: TGTGCCAGTAGTATCTATAGGACAGGGCCCTACGAGCAGTACTTC. Protein product: CASSIYRTGPYEQYF.

This clone appeared a single time. This chain connects TRBV5-4 to TRBJ2-1; 9 positions agree with TRBD1. This CDR3 region has 16 residues. J was trimmed by 8 bases and V by 0 bases; bases with no gene match: 9. Germline V gene lookup returns CDR1 SGHNT and CDR2 YYREEE (reference sequence). The CDR3: CASSLAGTGFPYEQFF. The CDR3 nucleotides read TGTGCCAGCAGCTTGGCCGGGACAGGGTTTCCCTATGAGCAGTTCTTC.

V usage is TRBV10-2 and J usage is TRBJ1-2, with 7 bases identical to TRBD1. The CDR3 sequence is 15 residues long. The V and J ends lost 6 bases and 0 bases, in that order; junction bases with no gene match: 7. Germline V gene data show CDR1 as WSHSY and CDR2 as SAAADI. The CDR3 region is CASRPTGTANYGYTF. The DNA of the CDR3 is TGCGCCAGCAGGCCCACCGGGACAGCTAACTATGGCTACACCTTC.

This clone was counted only a few times. The chain has TRBV11-2 and TRBJ1-2; D gene unclear. V gave up 5 bases and J gave up 8 bases, with 9 bases separating them. The CDR3 is 11 residues long. CDR1 is SGHAT and CDR2 is FQNNGV in the germline V gene. CDR3 sequence (DNA): TGTGCCAGCAGCCCAGCGTGGGGCTACACCTTC. This translates into CASSPAWGYTF. Together with reference TRBV11-2 and TRBJ1-2, the CDR3 gives the full variable domain: EAGVAQSPRYKIIEKRQSVAFWCNPISGHATLYWYQQILGQGPKLLIQFQNNGVVDDSQLPKDRFSAERLKGVDSTLKIQPAKLEDSAVYLCASSPAWGYTFGSGTRLTVV.

The chain carries TRBV13 and TRBJ2-5; D gene uncertain. Germline V lookup: CDR1 PRHDT, CDR2 FYEKMQ (reference sequence). The V end lost 0 bases, the J end lost 0 bases, and 5 bases lay between the germline ends. The CDR3 sequence is 14 residues long. CDR3 loop: CASSLGSNQETQYF. The CDR3 region has the DNA TGTGCCAGCAGCTTAGGTTCTAACCAAGAGACCCAGTACTTC.

J is TRBJ2-2 and V is TRBV5-4; D possibly corresponds to TRBD2 (7 bases). The CDR3 is 16 residues long. Germline V gene data show CDR1 as SGHNT and CDR2 as YYREEE (reference sequence). V gave up 2 bases and J gave up 3 bases, with 14 bases separating them. CDR3 DNA: TGTGCCAGCAGCTTATACGGGGGGCGCGACACCGGGGAGCTGTTTTTT. Its translation: CASSLYGGRDTGELFF.

The chain links TRBV5-6 to TRBJ2-1; a weak D match, TRBD2 (7 bases). V was clipped by 4 bases and J by 9 bases, with 26 bases between them. The CDR3 is 17 residues long. CDR1 and CDR2 (germline): SGHDT, YYEEEE. CDR3 DNA: TGTGCCAGCAGCCGCCCCTTGGGGGGGGCGCACTCTTTTGAGCAGTTCTTC. Translating gives CASSRPLGGAHSFEQFF.

A few counts support this clone. This chain joins TRBV6-5 and TRBJ1-5; 7 bases match TRBD1. Germline CDR1 is MNHEY and CDR2 is SVGAGI. This CDR3 comprises 15 residues. V was pared by 8 bases and J by 5 bases, with 12 bases of the junction left unmatched. As DNA, the CDR3 is TGTGCCAGCTCCCCGGTTGGGGACAGACATCAGCCCCAGCATTTT. It is translated as CASSPVGDRHQPQHF.

The chain carries TRBV4-3 and TRBJ1-1; no clear D. V was cut by 4 bases and J by 6 bases, with 12 bases left in between. Germline V gene sequence: CDR1 LGHNA, CDR2 YSLEER. CDR3 length equals 13 residues. The CDR3 is CASSLSRSAEAFF. The CDR3 DNA reads as TGCGCCAGCAGCCTTAGCCGCTCGGCTGAAGCTTTCTTT.

The rearrangement uses TRBV7-9 and TRBJ2-5; perhaps TRBD2 as D (6 bases). Germline CDR1 SEHNR, CDR2 FQNEAQ (reference sequence). The CDR3 totals 13 residues. V was pared by 7 bases and J by 2 bases, with 11 bases between. The DNA of the CDR3 is TGTGCCAGCACCGGTAGCGGACAAGAGACCCAGTACTTC. Its translation: CASTGSGQETQYF.

V is TRBV5-6 and J is TRBJ2-5, with TRBD1 identical over 8 bases. Germline V lookup: CDR1 SGHDT, CDR2 YYEEEE. The CDR3 runs to 15 residues. The V gene end was trimmed by 4 bases and the J gene end by 4 bases; junction bases not matched to a gene: 9. The CDR3 here is CASSKQGVGGETQYF. Here the CDR3 DNA reads TGTGCCAGCAGCAAACAGGGGGTGGGTGGAGAGACCCAGTACTTC.

In this sample, this clone turned up once. This rearrangement joins TRBV6-6 to TRBJ1-2; 8 nucleotides line up with TRBD1. This CDR3 contains 14 residues. Germline V gives CDR1 MNHNY, CDR2 SVGAGI (reference sequence). V gave up 6 bases and J gave up 6 bases; unmatched junction bases: 9. In nucleotides, the CDR3 is TGTGCCAGCAGCCCATCGACAGGGGCAAATGGCTACACCTTC. Encoded protein: CASSPSTGANGYTF.

V usage is TRBV15 and J usage is TRBJ1-5; possible D gene TRBD1, 6 bases. V lost 5 bases and J 7 bases, leaving 12 bases between the germline ends. Germline V lookup: CDR1 LNHNV, CDR2 YYDKDF (reference sequence). This CDR3 comprises 13 residues. The CDR3 sequence: CATSGNREQPQHF. DNA for the CDR3: TGTGCCACCAGCGGTAACAGGGAACAGCCCCAGCATTTT. Variable domain in full (rest from reference TRBV15 and TRBJ1-5): DAMVIQNPRYQVTQFGKPVTLSCSQTLNHNVMYWYQQKSSQAPKLLFHYYDKDFNNEADTPDNFQSRRPNTSFCFLDIRSPGLGDTAMYLCATSGNREQPQHFGDGTRLSIL.

The count of this clone is one. CDR3 DNA sequence: TGTGCCAGCAGGACAGGGTTCACATCACCCCTCCACTTT. Amino acids: CASRTGFTSPLHF. V gene TRBV6-6 combines with J gene TRBJ1-6, with 7 positions matching TRBD1. V shed 6 bases and J 10 bases; nucleotides not matched to a gene: 6. CDR1 and CDR2 (germline): MNHNY, SVGAGI (reference sequence). The CDR3 is 13 residues long.

The chain has TRBV19 and TRBJ1-2, with a tentative D call TRBD1 (5 bases). This CDR3 region has 15 residues. Germline CDR1 reads LNHDA; CDR2 reads SQIVND (reference sequence). V lost 8 bases to trimming and J lost 3 bases, with 19 bases between them. The CDR3 here is CASRHQLTVDYGYTF. CDR3 coding DNA: TGTGCCAGTCGTCACCAATTGACAGTAGACTATGGCTACACCTTC. Full variable domain (missing parts from reference TRBV19 and TRBJ1-2): DGGITQSPKYLFRKEGQNVTLSCEQNLNHDAMYWYRQDPGQGLRLIYYSQIVNDFQKGDIAEGYSVSREKKESFPLTVTSAQKNPTAFYLCASRHQLTVDYGYTFGSGTRLTVV.

The chain carries TRBV10-1 and TRBJ1-5; D unclear. CDR3 length: 17 amino acids. Germline assignment: CDR1 WNHNN and CDR2 SYGVQD (reference sequence). CDR3 nucleotides: TGCCCGAATCTGAGGGCCTCTTCACTTTATAGCAATCAGCCCCAGCATTTT. Residues: CPNLRASSLYSNQPQHF.